This T cell receptor beta chain was documented in a study of blood T cell repertoires in COVID-19. Germline V gene lookup returns CDR1 SNHLY and CDR2 FYNNEI. This CDR3 region has 14 residues. V dropped 8 bases and J dropped 4; count of bases not matched to a gene: 9. As for this clone: In this CDR3 the conserved last residue, phenylalanine or tryptophan, is missing, so a read error is likely.

Sequenced by immunoSEQ multiplex PCR; TCRdb stores in-frame clones only, minus some. The table shows some 350,000 clones, with about 90% occurring only once. Material for sequencing was peripheral blood. V gene TRBV2 combines with J gene TRBJ1-2, with TRBD1 matching 8 bases. The receptor comes from a man between 18 and 29 years old with active or convalescent COVID-19. CDR3 sequence: CASVLQGVAYGYTS. The DNA of the CDR3 is TGTGCCAGCGTCCTACAGGGGGTGGCCTATGGCTACACCTCC.